Listed here is a single T cell receptor (beta chain). CDR1 is LNHDA and CDR2 is SQIVND in the germline V gene (reference sequence). The CDR3 is 15 residues long. Unmatched junction bases numbered 7, after V lost 5 bases and J lost 4 bases. The data were produced by immunoSEQ multiplex PCR, yet TCRdb's version contains in-frame clones alone and is incomplete. This table has some 240,000 clones, around 86% appearing once. The sample originates from a study of blood T cell repertoires in COVID-19. Study summary: Material from acute and convalescent COVID-19 was sourced from the United States, Italy and Spain.

The sequenced sample consisted of peripheral blood. The rearrangement uses TRBV19 and TRBJ1-1; 10 positions match TRBD1. The TCR comes from a man between 60 and 75 years old who had recovered from COVID-19. The CDR3 region is CASSRQGAGATEAFF. CDR3 coding DNA: TGTGCCAGTAGTCGACAGGGGGCTGGGGCCACTGAAGCTTTCTTT.